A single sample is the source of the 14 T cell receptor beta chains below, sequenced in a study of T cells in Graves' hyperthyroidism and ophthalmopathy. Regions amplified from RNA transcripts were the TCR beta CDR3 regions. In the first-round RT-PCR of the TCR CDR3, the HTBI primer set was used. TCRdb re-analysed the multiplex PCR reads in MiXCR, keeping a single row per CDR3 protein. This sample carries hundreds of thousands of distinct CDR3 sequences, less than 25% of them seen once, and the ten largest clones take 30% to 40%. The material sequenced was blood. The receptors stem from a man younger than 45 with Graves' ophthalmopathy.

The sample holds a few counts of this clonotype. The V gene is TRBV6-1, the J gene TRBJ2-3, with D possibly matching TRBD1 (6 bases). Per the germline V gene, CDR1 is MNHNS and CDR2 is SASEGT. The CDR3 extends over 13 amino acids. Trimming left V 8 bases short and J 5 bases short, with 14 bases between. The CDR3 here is CASVKWGQDTQYF. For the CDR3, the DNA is TGTGCCAGCGTAAAATGGGGACAAGATACGCAGTATTTT.

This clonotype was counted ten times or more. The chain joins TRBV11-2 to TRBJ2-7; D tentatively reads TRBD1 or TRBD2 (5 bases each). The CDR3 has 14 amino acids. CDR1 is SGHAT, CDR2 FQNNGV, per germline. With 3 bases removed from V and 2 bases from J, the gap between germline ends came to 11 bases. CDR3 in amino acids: CASSFNRGPYEQYF. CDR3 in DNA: TGTGCCAGCAGCTTCAATCGGGGCCCCTACGAGCAGTACTTC. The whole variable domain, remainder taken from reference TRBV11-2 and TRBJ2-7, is EAGVAQSPRYKIIEKRQSVAFWCNPISGHATLYWYQQILGQGPKLLIQFQNNGVVDDSQLPKDRFSAERLKGVDSTLKIQPAKLEDSAVYLCASSFNRGPYEQYFGPGTRLTVT.

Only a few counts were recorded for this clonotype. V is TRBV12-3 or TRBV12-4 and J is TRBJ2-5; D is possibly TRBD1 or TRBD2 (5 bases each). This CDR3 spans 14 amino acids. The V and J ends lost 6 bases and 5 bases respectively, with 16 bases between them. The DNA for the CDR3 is TGTGCCAGCAGCCCGAACGGGGCGCGGGAGACCCAGTACTTC. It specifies CASSPNGARETQYF.

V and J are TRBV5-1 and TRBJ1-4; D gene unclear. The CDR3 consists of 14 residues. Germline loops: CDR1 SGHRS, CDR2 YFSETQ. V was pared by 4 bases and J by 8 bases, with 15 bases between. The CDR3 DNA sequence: TGCGCCAGCAGCATCGAAAATCGGCGAGAAAAACTGTTTTTT. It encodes CASSIENRREKLFF.

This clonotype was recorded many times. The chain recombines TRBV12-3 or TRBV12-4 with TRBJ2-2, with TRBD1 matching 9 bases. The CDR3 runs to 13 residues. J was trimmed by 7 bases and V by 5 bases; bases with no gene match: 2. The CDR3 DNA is TGTGCCAGCAGTCACAGGGGGCGCGGGGAGCTGTTTTTT. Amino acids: CASSHRGRGELFF.

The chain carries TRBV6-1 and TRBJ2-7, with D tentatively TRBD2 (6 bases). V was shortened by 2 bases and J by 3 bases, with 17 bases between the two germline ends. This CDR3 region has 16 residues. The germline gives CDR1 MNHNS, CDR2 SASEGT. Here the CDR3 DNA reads TGTGCCAGCAGTGAAAGAGTCCTAGGCGGGGTCTACGAGCAGTACTTC. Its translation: CASSERVLGGVYEQYF.

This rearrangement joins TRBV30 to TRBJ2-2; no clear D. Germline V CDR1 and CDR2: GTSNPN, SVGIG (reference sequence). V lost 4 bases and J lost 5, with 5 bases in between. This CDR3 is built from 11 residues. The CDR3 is CAWKGTGELFF. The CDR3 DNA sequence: TGTGCCTGGAAAGGGACCGGGGAGCTGTTTTTT.

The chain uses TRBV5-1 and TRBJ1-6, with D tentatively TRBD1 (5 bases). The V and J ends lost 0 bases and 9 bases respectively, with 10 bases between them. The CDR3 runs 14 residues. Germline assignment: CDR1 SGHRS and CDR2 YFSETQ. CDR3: CASSLAGLASPLHF. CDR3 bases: TGCGCCAGCAGCTTGGCAGGGTTGGCTTCACCCCTCCACTTT.

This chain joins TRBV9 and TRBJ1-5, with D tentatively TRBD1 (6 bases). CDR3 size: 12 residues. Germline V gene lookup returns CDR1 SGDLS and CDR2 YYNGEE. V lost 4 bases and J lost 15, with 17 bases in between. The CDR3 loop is CASSPPRGGRHF. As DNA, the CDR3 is TGTGCCAGCAGCCCCCCCCGAGGGGGGAGGCATTTT.

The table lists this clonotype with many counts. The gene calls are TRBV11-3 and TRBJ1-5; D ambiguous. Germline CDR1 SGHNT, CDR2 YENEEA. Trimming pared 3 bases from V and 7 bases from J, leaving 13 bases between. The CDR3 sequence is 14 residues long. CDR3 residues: CASSFSSDGQPQHF. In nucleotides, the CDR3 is TGTGCCAGCAGCTTCTCGAGTGACGGGCAGCCCCAGCATTTT.

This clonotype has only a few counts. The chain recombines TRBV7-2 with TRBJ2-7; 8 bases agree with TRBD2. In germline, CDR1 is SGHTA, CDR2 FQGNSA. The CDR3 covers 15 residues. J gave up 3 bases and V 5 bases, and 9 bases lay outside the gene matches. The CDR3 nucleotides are TGTGCCAGCAGCCGTTCAACCGGGACTAGCTACGAGCAGTACTTC. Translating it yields CASSRSTGTSYEQYF.

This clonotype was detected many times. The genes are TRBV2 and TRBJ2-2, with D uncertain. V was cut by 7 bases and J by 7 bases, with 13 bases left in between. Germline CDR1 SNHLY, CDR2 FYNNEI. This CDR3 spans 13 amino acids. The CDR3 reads CASTPASGGELFF. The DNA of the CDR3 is TGTGCCAGCACTCCGGCTAGTGGCGGGGAGCTGTTTTTT.

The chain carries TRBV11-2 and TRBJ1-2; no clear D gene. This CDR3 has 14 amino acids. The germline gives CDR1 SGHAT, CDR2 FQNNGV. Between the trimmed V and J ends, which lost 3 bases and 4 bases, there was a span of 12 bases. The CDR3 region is CASSLSTATYGYTF. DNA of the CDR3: TGTGCCAGCAGCTTGAGTACGGCTACCTATGGCTACACCTTC.

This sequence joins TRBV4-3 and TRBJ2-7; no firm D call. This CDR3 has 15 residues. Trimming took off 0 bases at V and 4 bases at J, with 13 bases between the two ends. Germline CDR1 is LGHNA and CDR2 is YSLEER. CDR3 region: CASSQDASNLYEQYF. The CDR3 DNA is TGCGCCAGCAGCCAAGACGCTTCGAACCTTTACGAGCAGTACTTC.